Reported below is one T cell receptor (beta chain). Only a few counts were recorded for this clone. There is no known antigen for this receptor. No base quality values were provided; no much bigger clone lies one nucleotide off. The data stem from a study of STAT3 mutations in large granular lymphocyte leukemia (dated 2019 in TCRdb). In the study overall: In roughly half of the longitudinally sequenced T-LGLL patients, canonical activating STAT3 mutations were detected. To reconstruct clonal hierarchy and dynamics, serial deep sequencing of TCRbeta CDR3 and STAT3 was performed in patients with T-cell large granular lymphocyte leukemia. For each patient, sequencing was performed at an average of about 4.3 time points, with a range of 2 to 8 samplings. From an initial cohort of 200 to 250 LGL patients, approximately 18 representative T-LGLL cases were selected for longitudinal TCRbeta and STAT3 sequencing. More than half of T-LGLL patients received one or more immunosuppressive therapy regimens, with hematologic response in around 43% of those treated. A couple of patients with natural killer LGL leukemia were also sequenced longitudinally as controls within the study. Findings and caveats that apply to the study as a whole: At least one immunodominant TCRbeta clonotype was identified in every T-LGLL patient, and multiple immunodominant subclonotypes were identified in about half of the T-LGLL patients. Persisting codominant clonotypes in some patients meant a small but highly pathogenic clone may have been missed. Linking therapy response to changes in TCR clonal burden was complicated by variable intervals between samplings and by differing treatment regimens. TCR clonotype switching after therapy was observed in about 35% of the 18 patients, and all newly emerging clones were found to be STAT3 wild type. Because no samples were available when a clone first appeared, clonal expansion was inferred from samplings taken at other points. The burden of the dominant TCR clone was higher than the STAT3 mutant burden in several patients, which suggests that the STAT3 mutation arose secondarily inside a clone that had already expanded.

TCRbeta libraries were sequenced on an Illumina MiSeq, and an average of roughly 39,000 productive templates per sample was obtained. The immunoSEQ assay, which uses multiplex PCR amplification, was used to generate TCRbeta CDR3 libraries. For the original study's pipeline: Following a previously defined approach, repertoire diversity was calculated, and values close to 0 point to extremely monoclonal samples. This is the immuneACCESS table as TCRdb keeps it, with only in-frame sequences that have V and J called. A part of the clones is gone; compared with another copy, unresolved V genes explain less than half, and the rest is unexplained. V, J and clone size reflect that table, while D and trimming were determined from the DNA. The table for this sample lists around 33,000 clones; 65% to 80% of them were counted only once. 30% of the sample lies in the top ten. The CDR3 goes from the cysteine to the phenylalanine over 16 residues. The kept DNA is CDR3 alone, 48 bases in frame from the first base. The junction carries 17 bases between V and J, which are trimmed by 5 bases and 2 bases respectively. The germline V gene (reference sequence) supplies CDR1 MNHEY and CDR2 SMNVEV.

DNA was extracted from blood mononuclear cells, with the same DNA used for both TCR and STAT3 sequencing. This TCR was sampled from a woman in her fifties or sixties with T-cell large granular lymphocyte leukemia. Some clones in this sample may be carry-over from other donors' samples. The age is the age at diagnosis. Sequencing was performed on peripheral blood mononuclear cells. The rearrangement combines TRBV27 with TRBJ2-3, and perhaps TRBD2 as D gene, on 6 matching bases. For the CDR3, the sequence is CASSPRSGPNTDTQYF. The nucleotide sequence reads as follows: TGTGCCAGCAGTCCTCGTAGCGGACCGAACACAGATACGCAGTATTTT.